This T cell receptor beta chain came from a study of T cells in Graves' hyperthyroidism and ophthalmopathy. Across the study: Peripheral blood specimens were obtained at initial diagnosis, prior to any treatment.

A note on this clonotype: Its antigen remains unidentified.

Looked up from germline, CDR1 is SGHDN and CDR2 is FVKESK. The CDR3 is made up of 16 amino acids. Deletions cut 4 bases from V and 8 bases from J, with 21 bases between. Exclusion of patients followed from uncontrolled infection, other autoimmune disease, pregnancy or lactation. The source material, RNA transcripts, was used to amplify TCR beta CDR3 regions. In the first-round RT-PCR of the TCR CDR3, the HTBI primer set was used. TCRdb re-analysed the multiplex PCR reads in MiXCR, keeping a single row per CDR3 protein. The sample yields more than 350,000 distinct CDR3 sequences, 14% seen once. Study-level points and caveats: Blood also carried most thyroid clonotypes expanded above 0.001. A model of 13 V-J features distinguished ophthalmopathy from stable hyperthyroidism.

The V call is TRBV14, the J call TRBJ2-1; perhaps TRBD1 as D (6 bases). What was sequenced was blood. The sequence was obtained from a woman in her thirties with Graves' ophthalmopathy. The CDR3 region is CASSPVRGNYIHEQFF. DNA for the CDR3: TGTGCCAGCAGCCCTGTCAGGGGCAATTACATCCATGAGCAGTTCTTC.